This T cell receptor beta chain came from a study of blood T cell repertoires in COVID-19. Study at large: Sources were T cells, B-cell-depleted T cells, or PBMCs; the material itself was cDNA or gDNA.

The CDR3 loop spans 15 amino acids. Germline trimming cut 2 bases from V and 4 bases from J; bases unmatched to any gene: 5. CDR1 and CDR2 from the germline V gene are SGDLS and YYNGEE. In the study's own analysis: Reference gene primer amplification yielded estimated nucleated cell counts. The table came from immunoSEQ multiplex PCR; TCRdb's copy has only in-frame clones and leaves some out. D and trimming come from the DNA, and the V and J calls and clone size come from that table. The table shows approximately 110,000 clones, with 84% occurring only once. Turning to this clone: Distinct nucleotide sequences in the sample also encode this CDR3.

The sequencing sample was made of peripheral blood. The sequence derives from a woman older than 75 with active or convalescent COVID-19. V and J are TRBV9 and TRBJ2-7, with 11 bases matching TRBD2. CDR3 protein: CASSVTSGIGYEQYF. The CDR3 DNA is TGTGCCAGCAGCGTGACTAGCGGGATAGGTTACGAGCAGTACTTC.